The clone carrying this TCR beta chain was seen many times. The sample originates from a study of identical twins. The CDR3 is made up of 12 amino acids. Germline V CDR1 and CDR2: DFQATT, SNEGSKA (reference sequence). Unmatched junction bases numbered 8, after V lost 7 bases and J lost 11 bases. Each CDR3 protein gets one entry after TCRdb re-called the 5' RACE reads with MiXCR. The table has roughly 690,000 distinct CDR3 sequences, 5.5% to 6.5% seen once. The TCR originated in a man aged 18 to 35 in good health. Sequences were obtained from naive T cells sorted from blood. The rearrangement links TRBV20-1 to TRBJ2-1, with TRBD2 matching 10 bases. The chain's CDR3 is CSGTRTSGKQFF. The CDR3 region has the DNA TGCAGTGGGACTCGGACTAGCGGTAAGCAGTTCTTC.